The 30 T cell receptor beta chains below come from one sample, sequenced in a study of blood T cell repertoires in COVID-19 (TCRdb year 2020). The protocol used for the library was the immunoSEQ multiplex PCR assay. TCRdb carries this immuneACCESS record with in-frame sequences only. Its versions omit some clonotypes, under half of them owing to an unresolved V gene in the studies checked, with the rest unexplained. In all, the sample holds under 200,000 clones, and around nine tenths of those were seen once. Of the sample, around 7% falls within the top ten clones. Sequenced input: PBMCs or T cells enriched from blood (not recorded which). These receptors originate from a woman in her forties or fifties who had recovered from COVID-19.

The chain couples TRBV7-2 to TRBJ2-5; D possibly corresponds to TRBD1 (5 bases). The germline V gene has CDR1 SGHTA and CDR2 FQGNSA. This CDR3 region has 16 residues. V was trimmed by 5 bases and J by 3 bases, leaving 19 bases between them. CDR3 amino acids: CASSASRDSRKETQYF. The CDR3 DNA follows: TGTGCCAGCAGCGCTTCCAGGGATAGTAGGAAAGAGACCCAGTACTTC. The whole variable domain, remainder taken from reference TRBV7-2 and TRBJ2-5, is GAGVSQSPSNKVTEKGKDVELRCDPISGHTALYWYRQSLGQGLEFLIYFQGNSAPDKSGLPSDRFSAERTGGSVSTLTIQRTQQEDSAVYLCASSASRDSRKETQYFGPGTRLLVL.

The chain joins TRBV7-2 to TRBJ1-5; TRBD1 agrees at 7 bases. Trimming took 1 base from V and 7 from J; bases not matched to a gene: 4. Germline V CDR1 and CDR2: SGHTA, FQGNSA. This CDR3 is built from 14 residues. CDR3 nucleotide sequence: TGTGCCAGCAGCTTAGGACAGGGTAAGCAGCCCCAGCATTTT. Translating gives CASSLGQGKQPQHF.

The chain uses TRBV10-1 and TRBJ1-3; no definite D call. In germline, CDR1 is WNHNN, CDR2 SYGVQD (reference sequence). V was trimmed by 3 bases and J by 3 bases, leaving 15 bases between them. The CDR3 length is 16 residues. CDR3 DNA: TGCGCCAGCAGTGACCCCGCGGCTCAGAGTGGAAACACCATATATTTT. It translates to CASSDPAAQSGNTIYF.

The V gene is TRBV29-1, the J gene TRBJ1-2; possible D gene TRBD1, 5 bases. The V end lost 4 bases, the J end lost 3 bases, and 9 bases lay between the germline ends. CDR3 length: 12 amino acids. Germline V CDR1 and CDR2: SQVTM, ANQGSEA. This CDR3 is CSVVPTDYGYTF. DNA for the CDR3: TGCAGCGTTGTCCCGACAGACTATGGCTACACCTTC.

This clone was observed a handful of times. The chain joins TRBV6-5 to TRBJ2-7, with 8 bases aligning to TRBD1. The V segment lost 5 bases and the J segment 4 bases; nucleotides outside the gene matches: 4. Looked up from germline, CDR1 is MNHEY and CDR2 is SVGAGI. This CDR3 is 13 amino acids long. The CDR3 DNA follows: TGTGCCAGCAGTAAACGGACAGGGTACGAGCAGTACTTC. This sequence encodes CASSKRTGYEQYF.

The rearrangement links TRBV30 to TRBJ1-6, with 9 bases fitting TRBD1. V gave up 2 bases and J gave up 7 bases; unmatched junction bases: 6. Germline V gene data show CDR1 as GTSNPN and CDR2 as SVGIG (reference sequence). CDR3 size: 15 residues. The CDR3 protein is CAWSSGDRANSPLHF. The DNA of the CDR3 is TGTGCCTGGAGTTCCGGGGACAGGGCCAATTCACCCCTCCACTTT.

This clone was found a few times. One end of the junction fails to match germline, which may point to a read error. The V gene is TRBV20-1, the J gene TRBJ2-5, with TRBD1 matching over 10 bases. The CDR3 has 11 amino acids. From germline, CDR1 is DFQATT and CDR2 SNEGSKA (reference sequence). The chain's CDR3 is CSARVGTGVDF. The CDR3 nucleotides are TGCAGTGCTAGAGTCGGGACAGGGGTGGACTTC.

The chain uses TRBV19 and TRBJ2-7, with D perhaps matching TRBD1 (7 bases). This CDR3 has 14 amino acids. CDR1 is LNHDA and CDR2 is SQIVND in the germline V gene (reference sequence). V lost 6 bases and J 5 bases, leaving 17 bases between the germline ends. CDR3 nucleotides: TGTGCCAGTAGGACAGGGCCCGCGGGACACGAGCAGTACTTC. Translation: CASRTGPAGHEQYF.

This sequence joins TRBV7-9 and TRBJ2-7; 8 nucleotides agree with TRBD2. Looked up from germline, CDR1 is SEHNR and CDR2 is FQNEAQ (reference sequence). This CDR3 region has 16 residues. With V trimmed by 5 bases and J by 6 bases, 15 bases remained unmatched. The CDR3 DNA is TGTGCCAGCAGCCCCACCCGGACTAGCCGTATGAGCGAGCAGTACTTC. It is translated as CASSPTRTSRMSEQYF.

This clone showed up many times. J is TRBJ1-2 and V is TRBV19; a possible D gene is TRBD1 (6 bases). Germline CDR1 reads LNHDA; CDR2 reads SQIVND (reference sequence). This CDR3 contains 15 residues. Deletions cut 8 bases from V and 0 bases from J, with 16 bases between. CDR3: CASGETGRSNYGYTF. DNA for the CDR3: TGTGCCAGTGGGGAGACAGGACGATCTAACTATGGCTACACCTTC.

The chain's CDR3 is CASSVDGGGYNEQFF. The CDR3 DNA is TGTGCCAGCAGTGTGGATGGCGGGGGGTACAATGAGCAGTTCTTC. V is TRBV6-4 and J is TRBJ2-1, with 8 positions matching TRBD2. With 4 bases clipped from V and 4 bases from J, the junction kept 6 bases outside the gene matches. Germline lookup yields CDR1 MRHNA and CDR2 SNTAGT. This CDR3 is 15 amino acids long.

The V and J genes are TRBV21-1 and TRBJ2-7; the table's D call, TRBD1, has no DNA check behind it. TRBV21-1 is a pseudogene segment. The CDR3 totals 15 residues. Here the CDR3 DNA reads TGTGCCAGCAGCAAAGCGCCCTCCTGGCCCTACGAGCAGTACTTC. Translating it yields CASSKAPSWPYEQYF.

The J gene is TRBJ1-6, the V gene TRBV5-6; a weak D match, TRBD1 (6 bases). CDR1 is SGHDT and CDR2 is YYEEEE in the germline V gene. V was pared by 0 bases and J by 9 bases, with 13 bases between. The CDR3 runs 15 residues. As DNA, the CDR3 is TGTGCCAGCAGCTTGGTGGGGGAGGGGGGTTCACCCCTCCACTTT. This encodes CASSLVGEGGSPLHF.

V usage is TRBV3-1 (or the pseudogene TRBV3-2) and J usage is TRBJ1-1; a weak D match, TRBD1 (5 bases). CDR3 length: 14 residues. The V gene lost 7 bases and the J gene lost 0 bases, with 12 bases spanning the gap. Germline CDR1 reads LGHDT; CDR2 reads YNNKEL (reference sequence). The CDR3 DNA sequence: TGTGCCAGCACCTACGGGGGACTGAACACTGAAGCTTTCTTT. This codes for CASTYGGLNTEAFF.

Ten or more counts support this clone. Different DNA sequences within this sample yield the same CDR3. V usage is TRBV19 and J usage is TRBJ1-5; TRBD1 might be the D (6 bases). V was shortened by 2 bases and J by 7 bases, with 12 bases between the two germline ends. Germline CDR1 is LNHDA and CDR2 is SQIVND (reference sequence). This CDR3 has 14 amino acids. The chain's CDR3 is CASSIQGLGQPQHF. The DNA of the CDR3 is TGTGCCAGTAGTATACAGGGGTTGGGACAGCCCCAGCATTTT.

The chain uses TRBV5-4 and TRBJ2-5, with 10 nucleotides matching TRBD2. This CDR3 contains 17 residues. Germline CDR1 SGHNT, CDR2 YYREEE (reference sequence). The junction had 13 bases not matched to a gene; V was cut back by 3 bases and J by 5 bases. The CDR3: CASSSLAGGASPETQYF. The CDR3 nucleotides are TGTGCCAGCAGCTCGTTAGCGGGGGGCGCTTCGCCGGAGACCCAGTACTTC.

This clone was observed a single time. CDR3 nucleotides: TGTGCCAGTAGTATCGCCTGGGGTAGCGGAAACACCGGGGAGCTGTTTTTT. Translated: CASSIAWGSGNTGELFF. The V gene is TRBV19, the J gene TRBJ2-2; D possibly corresponds to TRBD2 (6 bases). This CDR3 comprises 17 residues. Germline-derived CDR1 and CDR2 are LNHDA and SQIVND (reference sequence). V lost 3 bases and J 2 bases, leaving 16 bases between the germline ends.

This clone was recorded once. This sequence joins TRBV7-3 and TRBJ2-1, with a possible D match to TRBD1 (5 bases). The CDR3 sequence is 15 residues long. Germline lookup yields CDR1 SGHTA and CDR2 FQGTGA. The V end lost 2 bases, the J end lost 4 bases, and 12 bases lay between the germline ends. In DNA form, the CDR3 reads TGTGCCAGCAGCTTAGTTAAAGGGGCATACAATGAGCAGTTCTTC. Translating gives CASSLVKGAYNEQFF.

V and J are TRBV11-2 and TRBJ2-5; D is possibly TRBD2 (5 bases). The CDR3 contains 13 residues. Germline V gene sequence: CDR1 SGHAT, CDR2 FQNNGV. Trimming stripped 3 bases from V and 1 base from J, with 6 bases between. The CDR3: CASSLTTQETQYF. In DNA, the CDR3 is TGTGCCAGCAGCTTGACTACCCAAGAGACCCAGTACTTC.

CDR3 protein: CASSLGLARYGYTF. In DNA, the CDR3 is TGTGCCAGCAGCTTAGGCTTGGCAAGATATGGCTACACCTTC. This chain joins TRBV7-9 and TRBJ1-2; D is undetermined. V shed 1 base and J shed 5 bases, with 11 bases lying between them. CDR1 is SEHNR and CDR2 is FQNEAQ in the germline V gene (reference sequence). The CDR3 has 14 amino acids. Variable domain in full (rest from reference TRBV7-9 and TRBJ1-2): DTGVSQNPRHKITKRGQNVTFRCDPISEHNRLYWYRQTLGQGPEFLTYFQNEAQLEKSRLLSDRFSAERPKGSFSTLEIQRTEQGDSAMYLCASSLGLARYGYTFGSGTRLTVV.

The V call is TRBV7-3, the J call TRBJ1-1; 10 nucleotides agree with TRBD1. Germline lookup yields CDR1 SGHTA and CDR2 FQGTGA. With 5 bases clipped from V and 0 bases from J, the junction kept 15 bases outside the gene matches. The CDR3 runs to 19 residues. CDR3 amino acids: CASSTNISPGQGVNTEAFF. In nucleotides, the CDR3 is TGTGCCAGCAGCACAAATATCTCCCCCGGACAGGGGGTGAACACTGAAGCTTTCTTT.

CDR3 in DNA: TGTGCCAGCAGGGCCTCTGGAAACACCATATATTTT. This sequence encodes CASRASGNTIYF. The chain links TRBV9 to TRBJ1-3; D is ambiguous. Looked up from germline, CDR1 is SGDLS and CDR2 is YYNGEE. The germline V and J ends were trimmed by 5 bases and 0 bases, with 3 bases remaining between them. CDR3 size: 12 residues.

The V and J genes are TRBV7-9 and TRBJ1-6; D possibly corresponds to TRBD1 (6 bases). This CDR3 comprises 18 residues. The germline gives CDR1 SEHNR, CDR2 FQNEAQ (reference sequence). Trimming stripped 1 base from V and 7 bases from J, with 20 bases between. This CDR3 reads CASSLDRVPTRENSPLHF. The CDR3 DNA reads as TGTGCCAGCAGCTTAGACAGGGTCCCAACCAGGGAGAATTCACCCCTCCACTTT.

The V call is TRBV4-3, the J call TRBJ1-2, with TRBD1 matching 7 bases. This CDR3 is 12 amino acids long. Germline trimming cut 0 bases from V and 8 bases from J; bases unmatched to any gene: 0. Per the germline V gene, CDR1 is LGHNA and CDR2 is YSLEER. The CDR3: CASSQEDRGYTF. CDR3 nucleotides: TGCGCCAGCAGCCAAGAGGACAGGGGCTACACCTTC.

This clone was seen once. V gene TRBV27 combines with J gene TRBJ1-1; 8 bases are shared with TRBD1. Trimming took 3 bases from V and 4 from J; bases not matched to a gene: 4. The germline CDR1 and CDR2 sequences are MNHEY and SMNVEV (reference sequence). The CDR3 spans 14 residues. CDR3 amino acids: CASSFTGGATEAFF. Here the CDR3 DNA reads TGTGCCAGCAGTTTTACAGGGGGGGCCACTGAAGCTTTCTTT.

This sequence joins TRBV29-1 and TRBJ1-1; D is possibly TRBD1 (6 bases). This CDR3 region has 16 residues. CDR1 is SQVTM and CDR2 is ANQGSEA in the germline V gene. V dropped 4 bases and J dropped 1 base, with 19 bases sitting between them. CDR3: CSVAGRDILSNTEAFF. Written as DNA, the CDR3 is TGCAGCGTTGCCGGGAGGGACATCTTATCGAACACTGAAGCTTTCTTT.

The chain recombines TRBV11-2 with TRBJ1-4, with 9 positions matching TRBD1. The CDR3 covers 15 residues. With V trimmed by 5 bases and J by 8 bases, 9 bases remained unmatched. The germline V gene encodes CDR1 SGHAT and CDR2 FQNNGV. The CDR3 region is CASSPGTGRREKLFF. The CDR3 DNA reads as TGTGCCAGCAGCCCAGGGACAGGGAGGAGGGAAAAACTGTTTTTT. Together with reference TRBV11-2 and TRBJ1-4, the CDR3 gives the full variable domain: EAGVAQSPRYKIIEKRQSVAFWCNPISGHATLYWYQQILGQGPKLLIQFQNNGVVDDSQLPKDRFSAERLKGVDSTLKIQPAKLEDSAVYLCASSPGTGRREKLFFGSGTQLSVL.

The rearrangement joins TRBV19 to TRBJ1-3; 7 positions match TRBD1. The CDR3 has 15 residues. Germline loops: CDR1 LNHDA, CDR2 SQIVND (reference sequence). V shed 4 bases and J 5 bases; nucleotides not matched to a gene: 8. CDR3 coding DNA: TGTGCCAGTAGTACTTTAAGACAGGGAAGAAACACCATATATTTT. This gives the protein CASSTLRQGRNTIYF.

This chain connects TRBV6-1 to TRBJ2-6; the match to TRBD2 covers 13 bases. The V and J ends lost 2 bases and 1 base, in that order; junction bases with no gene match: 2. This CDR3 has 18 residues. From germline, CDR1 is MNHNS and CDR2 SASEGT. The CDR3 nucleotides read TGTGCCAGCAGTGAAAGGGGACTAGCGGGGTCTGGGGCCAACGTCCTGACTTTC. This sequence encodes CASSERGLAGSGANVLTF.

The chain uses TRBV6-2 or TRBV6-3 and TRBJ1-1; D remains ambiguous. The CDR3 has 12 residues. Germline assignment: CDR1 MNHEY and CDR2 SVGEGT. V lost 6 bases and J lost 3, with 8 bases in between. The CDR3 DNA is TGTGCCAGCAGCGGTTTAGACACTGAAGCTTTCTTT. This translates into CASSGLDTEAFF.